This record looks at one TCR beta chain sequence and its context. Its antigen is undetermined. Amplification of TCR beta CDR3 regions used RNA as the template. First-round RT-PCR of the TCR CDR3 relied on the HTBI primer set. TCRdb itself ran the multiplex PCR reads through MiXCR, one entry per CDR3 protein. The data contain around 500,000 distinct CDR3 sequences, 15% to 20% of them seen just once; the ten biggest clones take up 29%. This entry belongs to a study of T cells in Graves' hyperthyroidism and ophthalmopathy. Study-wide results and caveats: Blood also contained most expanded thyroid clonotypes above 0.001.

Ophthalmopathy cases scored 3 or more on the Clinical Activity Score and 4 or more on NOSPECS grade, with duration below 3 months. The diagnoses drew upon clinical symptoms, serum thyroxine and TRAb, thyroid ultrasound and orbital computed tomography. CDR1 DFQATT and CDR2 SNEGSKA come from the germline V gene (reference sequence). The length of the CDR3 is 17 residues. Trimming at V came to 4 bases and at J to 4 bases, leaving 13 bases not matched to a gene. Sample: blood. The TCR sequence derives from a woman aged 30 to 39 with Graves' ophthalmopathy. This rearrangement joins TRBV20-1 to TRBJ1-2, with 12 bases lining up with TRBD1. CDR3 coding DNA: TGCAGTGCTACCCCGCCGGGACAGGGGGCAGGAAGCTATGGCTACACCTTC. It translates to CSATPPGQGAGSYGYTF.